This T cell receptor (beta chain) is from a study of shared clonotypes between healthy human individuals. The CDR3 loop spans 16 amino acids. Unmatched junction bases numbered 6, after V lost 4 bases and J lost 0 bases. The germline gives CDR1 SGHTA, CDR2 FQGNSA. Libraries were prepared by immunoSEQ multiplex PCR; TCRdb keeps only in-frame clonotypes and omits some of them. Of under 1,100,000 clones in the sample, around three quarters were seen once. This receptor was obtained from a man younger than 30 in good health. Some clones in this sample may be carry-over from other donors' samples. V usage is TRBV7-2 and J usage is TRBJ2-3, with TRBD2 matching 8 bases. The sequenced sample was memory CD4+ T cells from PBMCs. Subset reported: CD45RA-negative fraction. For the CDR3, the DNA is TGTGCCAGCAGCTCCACTAGCGGTATAAGCACAGATACGCAGTATTTT. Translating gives CASSSTSGISTDTQYF.